Listed here are 14 T cell receptor beta chains from one sample, sequenced in a study of blood T cell repertoires in COVID-19 (dated by TCRdb to the early 2020s). Library creation used the immunoSEQ multiplex PCR assay. The source is immuneACCESS, and TCRdb retained only in-frame sequences with V and J called. Part of the clones is not carried over; for the studies checked, unresolved V genes explain less than half of this, and the remainder is unexplained. Across this sample there are 180,000 or so clones, with roughly 87% seen only once. Of the sample, about 1.4% is held by the ten largest clones. Specimen: peripheral blood. The receptors originated from a woman aged 50 to 60 with acute or convalescent COVID-19.

The gene calls are TRBV3-1 (or the pseudogene TRBV3-2) and TRBJ1-1; the D is unclear. This CDR3 has 14 residues. With 4 bases removed from V and 7 bases from J, the gap between germline ends came to 16 bases. Per germline, CDR1 LGHDT and CDR2 YNNKEL (reference sequence). CDR3 loop: CASSRSSRIVEAFF. In DNA form, the CDR3 reads TGTGCCAGCAGCCGCTCCTCGCGGATTGTTGAAGCTTTCTTT.

V and J are TRBV27 and TRBJ2-7; a possible D gene is TRBD2 (5 bases). CDR3 size: 13 residues. The germline V and J ends were trimmed by 4 bases and 2 bases, with 9 bases remaining between them. Germline values: CDR1 MNHEY, CDR2 SMNVEV (reference sequence). The CDR3 here is CASSSHGTYEQYF. For the CDR3, the DNA is TGTGCCAGCAGTTCCCACGGGACCTACGAGCAGTACTTC.

V is TRBV7-9 and J is TRBJ1-2; 11 nucleotides line up with TRBD1. CDR1 SEHNR and CDR2 FQNEAQ come from the germline V gene (reference sequence). V was pared by 0 bases and J by 0 bases, with 9 bases of the junction left unmatched. This CDR3 is built from 19 residues. The CDR3 coding sequence is TGTGCCAGCAGCTTAGCTGGTTCAGGGACAGGGGGTTCTAACTATGGCTACACCTTC. Translated, it gives CASSLAGSGTGGSNYGYTF.

V is TRBV6-5 and J is TRBJ2-7, with a possible D match to TRBD2 (5 bases). From germline, CDR1 is MNHEY and CDR2 SVGAGI. The CDR3 runs to 15 residues. V was clipped by 7 bases and J by 5 bases, with 21 bases between them. The CDR3 protein is CASTLRGAVTDEQYF. The CDR3 DNA follows: TGTGCCAGCACCCTCCGGGGAGCAGTAACCGACGAGCAGTACTTC.

The chain links TRBV13 to TRBJ2-3, with D unclear. This CDR3 contains 18 residues. V lost 1 base and J 3 bases, leaving 20 bases between the germline ends. The germline gives CDR1 PRHDT, CDR2 FYEKMQ (reference sequence). The CDR3 bases are TGTGCCAGCAGCTTAGTTTATGGCGGCCTTGGTGCGACAGATACGCAGTATTTT. As protein: CASSLVYGGLGATDTQYF.

The chain joins TRBV10-3 to TRBJ1-6; D unclear. The CDR3 length is 14 residues. CDR1 and CDR2 from the germline V gene are ENHRY and SYGVKD. Trimming cost V 8 bases and J 5 bases, with 13 bases left between them. This chain's CDR3 is CAISWAGNNSPLHF. As DNA, the CDR3 is TGTGCCATCTCCTGGGCGGGGAATAATTCACCCCTCCACTTT.

This rearrangement joins TRBV6-1 to TRBJ1-2; the D gene is possibly TRBD1 (6 bases). The ends were cut back, 1 base at V and 5 bases at J, with 17 bases in the middle. Germline values: CDR1 MNHNS, CDR2 SASEGT. This CDR3 spans 16 amino acids. The CDR3 loop reads CASSEGVGDTSYGYTF. As DNA, the CDR3 is TGTGCCAGCAGTGAAGGGGTGGGGGACACCTCATATGGCTACACCTTC.

This rearrangement joins TRBV27 to TRBJ2-1; TRBD2 might be the D (7 bases). CDR1 is MNHEY, CDR2 SMNVEV, per germline (reference sequence). The CDR3 sequence is 16 residues long. V lost 6 bases and J 2 bases, leaving 17 bases between the germline ends. The CDR3 is CASSPLGGAAYNEQFF. The CDR3 DNA sequence: TGTGCCAGCAGCCCCTTAGGGGGGGCCGCCTACAATGAGCAGTTCTTC.

The V call is TRBV10-3, the J call TRBJ1-1; tentatively, D is TRBD1 (6 bases). Looked up from germline, CDR1 is ENHRY and CDR2 is SYGVKD. The CDR3 length is 15 residues. V was trimmed by 2 bases and J by 0 bases, leaving 10 bases between them. The CDR3 nucleotides are TGTGCCATCAGTGAGGGACAGATGATGAACACTGAAGCTTTCTTT. This sequence encodes CAISEGQMMNTEAFF.

This clone was seen just once. This chain joins TRBV12-3 or TRBV12-4 and TRBJ1-1, with D uncertain. With 1 base removed from V and 5 bases from J, the gap between germline ends came to 8 bases. The length of the CDR3 is 13 residues. The CDR3 nucleotides are TGTGCCAGCAGTTTAGTGCAGTCGACTGAAGCTTTCTTT. Its translation is CASSLVQSTEAFF.

This sequence joins TRBV2 and TRBJ1-5; 9 bases match TRBD1. Germline CDR1 SNHLY, CDR2 FYNNEI. After removal of 10 bases from V and 4 bases from J, the junction contained 5 bases not matched to a gene. CDR3 length equals 13 residues. DNA for the CDR3: TGTGCCACCCACAGGGGGCGAAATCAGCCCCAGCATTTT. Translating gives CATHRGRNQPQHF.

The chain joins TRBV7-2 to TRBJ1-6, with D possibly being TRBD1 (6 bases). There are 14 residues in the CDR3. In germline, CDR1 is SGHTA, CDR2 FQGNSA. V was pared by 0 bases and J by 9 bases, with 9 bases between. CDR3 amino acids: CASSLAQGSSPLHF. The CDR3 DNA reads as TGTGCCAGCAGCTTAGCCCAGGGGTCTTCACCCCTCCACTTT.

This chain connects TRBV11-2 to TRBJ1-1, with 11 bases matching TRBD1. The CDR3 length is 15 residues. The ends lost 2 bases at V and 7 bases at J; junction bases unmatched: 6. Germline CDR1 reads SGHAT; CDR2 reads FQNNGV. DNA of the CDR3: TGTGCCAGCAGCTTAAATGGACAGGGGGCTTTTGAAGCTTTCTTT. Translated, it gives CASSLNGQGAFEAFF.

The chain employs TRBV19 and TRBJ2-7; tentatively, D is TRBD1 (6 bases). The V gene's germline CDR1 is LNHDA and CDR2 SQIVND (reference sequence). CDR3 length: 14 residues. V was pared by 3 bases and J by 3 bases, with 12 bases between. The CDR3 loop reads CASSISGTSYEQYF. In nucleotides, the CDR3 is TGTGCCAGTAGTATCTCGGGGACAAGCTACGAGCAGTACTTC.